The TCR beta chain described here comes from a study of cytomegalovirus exposure and HLA in healthy donors (dated by TCRdb to about 2017). For context, the study as a whole: According to an earlier analysis of 450 to 650 of the donors, 150 million to 200 million T cells yielded 90 million to 140 million unique TCR beta sequences and roughly 280 Gb of sequence data. An early release covering about 600 HLA-typed donors comprised roughly 300 gigabases of sequencing data and tens of millions of unique TCR sequences. Of the 350 to 450 genotyped donors, approximately 82% fell in the genetic ancestry cluster associated with self-reported Caucasian donors. The aim of the study was to test whether cataloging public T cell receptors could identify signatures of past pathogen exposure. The study used immunosequencing to profile the T cell repertoires of several hundred subjects and linked those repertoires to cytomegalovirus serostatus. Along with the approximately 670-subject first cohort, a separate validation cohort of over a hundred different subjects was used. To predict cytomegalovirus infection status, the study brought together high-throughput TCR immunosequencing, statistical association of individual TCRs with disease status, and machine learning. A later analysis re-examined previously published TCR beta repertoires from more than 550 donors and added high-resolution HLA genotyping to investigate patterns of TCR occurrence. The later analysis used no new phenotypic data to find candidate immune exposures, relying instead on TCR beta sequences and their occurrence across donors. To decide whether each TCR beta V gene segment behaved as functional or pseudogenic, an earlier analysis of some 600 of the donors relied on high-throughput TCR beta sequencing. Donor age, sex, ethnicity and CMV serostatus were compiled alongside the repertoire data. Genome-wide SNP genotypes for about 65% of the 666 donors were used in a later genetic analysis, which treated that subset as a discovery cohort. All discovery cohort repertoires had been generated using a single sequencing platform. Class I and class II HLA loci were covered by the typing at four-digit resolution. Typing coverage varied by locus: roughly 629-640 donors for A, B, C, DRB1 and DQB1; around 560 for DQA1; approximately 570 for DPA1; some 470 for DPB1. Because of strong linkage in the cohort, a handful of DR-DQ haplotypes were treated as single units for association and clustering. Across 398 genotyped donors of the cohort, an average of about 220,000 unique TCR beta nucleotide sequences per donor were sequenced, and around 19% of those sequences were non-productive. The research as a whole found: The classifier was reported to diagnose cytomegalovirus status with high specificity and sensitivity in both the original and validation cohorts. About 17 rarely observed V segments, including chromosome 9 orphons, were excluded from the earlier analysis of approximately 600 of the donors because counts were too low. Because HLA typing was missing for some donors at each locus, association tests included only the typed subset. Most TCR sequences were seen in very few donors, while some public TCRs were found in many individuals. Correlated functional status among segregating V segments might reflect linkage disequilibrium, but an unknown experimental factor could not be ruled out. According to a later genetic analysis, donors in an Asian-associated ancestry cluster had fewer N-insertions in productive TCRs than the roughly 700-donor mean. In this cohort, only TCR beta chains were sequenced, and detectable features were limited by the absence of alpha or paired-chain data. In a later analysis, HLA-associated TCR beta chains were found to be more clonally expanded and to have lower generation probabilities than equally common non-associated chains. In the study, about 150 TCR beta chains were listed as associated with cytomegalovirus. In a later analysis, several top co-occurrence clusters were reported to appear linked to parvovirus B19, influenza, CMV and Epstein-Barr virus. In a later analysis, most CMV-associated TCR beta chains were found to appear HLA-restricted, with HLA associations seemingly driven largely by CMV exposure. In vitro tests confirmed that a few of the cytomegalovirus-associated TCR beta chains recognize cytomegalovirus antigens. In a later analysis, about 16,000 TCR beta sequences were associated with specific HLA alleles at a false discovery rate of 0.05. The authors suggested that the approach could potentially be extended to other disease states and immunological phenotypes. A later genetic analysis associated a missense DCLRE1C variant with V-gene and J-gene trimming of TCR beta chains, and an independent cohort replicated the association. Some IMGT-functional V segments, including TRBV6-2 and TRBV6-3, could not be distinguished by the 87-base-pair reads and were therefore excluded. A cluster of highly shared sequence variants was judged likely to be a technical artifact of the sequencing pipeline. A further reported finding was that TCR beta sequences accurately predicted the HLA-A and HLA-B alleles for most subjects in the first cohort. Broadly in line with IMGT annotations, most TCR beta V segments showed up in productive rearrangements about 87% or about 30% of the time in an earlier analysis of several hundred of the donors. Immune exposure information for the cohort was limited to CMV serostatus. A later analysis found that TCR association rates varied across HLA loci, with DRB1 alleles showing the most associated TCRs and HLA-C alleles the fewest. Assigning TCR associations to individual alleles was difficult when HLA alleles, especially DR and DQ, strongly co-occurred. Sequencing depth was assumed to be roughly uniform across donors in the presence/absence analyses, though that assumption may not hold.

Comments on this clone: Its recognized antigen is unknown.

The method behind the library was the immunoSEQ multiplex PCR assay. For the multiplex PCR, a mixture combining 60 forward primers for TCR Vbeta segments and 13 reverse primers for TCR Jbeta segments was used. A multiplex PCR assay on genomic DNA amplified the CDR3 region of rearranged TCR beta genes. On the Illumina HiSeq System, the amplified TCR beta libraries were sequenced as 87-base-pair reads. In the authors' own workflow: Across the 670 or so repertoires, a later analysis counted 78 million or so unique TCR beta chains, roughly 11 million of which were shared by at least two donors. Raw reads were error-corrected and collapsed into unique sequences with a nearest-neighbor algorithm that merged closely related sequences to remove PCR and sequencing errors. Alignment of CDR3 sequences to IMGT reference sequences was used to assign V, D and J gene segments. For a sequence to be retained, a match of at least six nucleotides to both a V gene segment and a J gene segment was required. A rearrangement counted as productive if the CDR3 had no stop codons and remained in frame with V and J, and every other rearrangement counted as non-productive. CDR3 was defined according to IMGT convention as the region running from the second conserved V-encoded cysteine to the conserved J-encoded phenylalanine. Sequences without an unambiguous match to a single V gene segment were excluded from the earlier analysis of about 600 of the donors. An earlier analysis of some 610 of the donors called V segments functional above 56.7% productive rearrangements and segregating when the between-donor standard deviation exceeded 5%. A statistical classification framework was built for diagnosing cytomegalovirus status from the catalog of TCR beta chain sequences. A later analysis assigned V and J genes by comparing TCR nucleotide sequences with IMGT/GENE-DB human TR gene sequences. Using the TCRdist pipeline, a later analysis assigned CDR3 sequences along with most-parsimonious VDJ recombination scenarios. In a later analysis, each TCR beta chain was defined by its CDR3 amino acid sequence together with its V-gene family, and reads lacking a unique V-gene family were excluded. A later analysis removed several hundred highly shared, low-generation-probability nucleotide sequences to deal with suspected cross-contamination and a sequencing artifact. In a later analysis, a clonal expansion index for each public chain was calculated from normalized within-repertoire ranks of inferred template counts. A later analysis computed generation probabilities with a VDJ recombination model fitted to out-of-frame rearrangements, and checked the results against IGoR. A later analysis scored TCR-TCR, TCR-HLA and TCR-CMV co-occurrence with hypergeometric tests, applying a repertoire-size bias correction to TCR pairs. To estimate false discovery rates, a later analysis permuted the HLA or CMV assignments 20 times. In a later analysis, co-occurring TCRs were grouped with DBSCAN, and TCRdist sequence similarity was added when clustering was performed within HLA-allele-positive subsets. Co-occurrence clustering excluded repertoires with fewer than 30,000 or more than 120,000 public chains, plus five with anomalous nucleotide sharing. TCRdb's version of the immuneACCESS table is confined to in-frame rearrangements and falls short of the full clone set. An unresolved V gene accounts for under half of the shortfall where checked; the remainder is of unknown origin. V, J and clone size are taken as reported in that table, and D and trimming were inferred from the DNA itself. The sample has more than 130,000 clones on record. In total, the top ten clones hold 2% to 3% of the sample.

From cysteine to phenylalanine, the CDR3 is 15 amino acids long. Just the 45-base CDR3 DNA is kept, in frame starting at base 1. From the germline V gene, CDR1 is ENHRY and CDR2 is SYGVKD. Clipping removes 7 bases from V and 6 bases from J, with 9 as the unmatched junction base count. The cohort consisted of 600 to 700 healthy bone marrow donors. All cohort members were sampled while nominally healthy, although unrecorded immune exposures were likely present. The donor tested CMV seronegative and was one of the 352 seronegative cohort members. A peripheral blood sample was provided by each donor, and peripheral blood mononuclear cells were used for TCR beta sequencing. Genomic DNA was extracted from the blood cell samples with the Qiagen DNeasy Blood Extraction Kit.

Sequencing was done on a sample of PBMCs. The receptor chain draws on TRBV10-3 and TRBJ2-1, with 10 bases aligning to TRBD2. The origin of this receptor is a man aged 40-55 years in good health and CMV-seronegative. Here is the DNA: TGTGCCATCAAACAGTCAGCGGGGGGGAGCAATGAGCAGTTCTTC. Translated, it reads CAIKQSAGGSNEQFF.